This paragraph covers one T cell receptor (beta chain) sequence. V was pared by 4 bases and J by 3 bases, with 16 bases between. CDR1 and CDR2 (germline): SGHRS, YFSETQ. This CDR3 contains 16 residues. This entry comes from a study of blood T cell repertoires in COVID-19. Authors' analysis steps: It was from reference gene primer amplification that nucleated cell counts were estimated. Only in-frame clones appear in the TCRdb table, and some are missing; sequencing was by immunoSEQ multiplex PCR. That table is the source of V, J and clone size, and D and trimming were worked out from the DNA. The sample yields 150,000 to 200,000 clones, 85% to 90% seen once.

The sample was peripheral blood. The chain recombines TRBV5-1 with TRBJ2-2; perhaps TRBD1 as D (5 bases). The TCR originated in a woman aged 60-70 years with acute or convalescent COVID-19. CDR3 sequence (DNA): TGCGCCAGCAGCGGGGCACACGCGAGCGACACCGGGGAGCTGTTTTTT. Translation: CASSGAHASDTGELFF.